These 30 T cell receptor beta chains came from one sample sequenced in a study of T cell responses to AZD1222 COVID-19 vaccine. Profiled with immunoSEQ multiplex PCR; TCRdb holds only in-frame clones, not every one. The data contain some 280,000 clones, around 92% of them singletons. The input for sequencing was peripheral blood, taken 28 days after the second AZD1222 dose. These receptors originate from an adult who received the AZD1222 COVID-19 vaccine.

The rearrangement links TRBV28 to TRBJ1-2, with D unclear. The CDR3 totals 13 residues. CDR1 and CDR2 (germline): MDHEN, SYDVKM. V lost 2 bases to trimming and J lost 4 bases, with 8 bases between them. CDR3 sequence: CASSLKGSYGYTF. CDR3 nucleotides: TGTGCCAGCAGTTTAAAAGGATCCTATGGCTACACCTTC.

This chain uses TRBV10-3 with TRBJ2-7; D gene unclear. Germline CDR1 and CDR2: ENHRY and SYGVKD. V gave up 6 bases and J gave up 1 base, with 10 bases separating them. The CDR3 consists of 13 residues. In DNA form, the CDR3 reads TGTGCCATCAGCCCGACACCTTCCTACGAGCAGTACTTC. It specifies CAISPTPSYEQYF.

The chain links TRBV28 to TRBJ1-1, with D unclear. The CDR3 loop spans 12 amino acids. Trimming removed 5 bases at V and 8 bases at J, with 12 bases between. Germline CDR1 reads MDHEN; CDR2 reads SYDVKM. The CDR3 protein is CASSQAGREAFF. The CDR3 nucleotides read TGTGCCAGCAGTCAGGCCGGAAGAGAAGCTTTCTTT.

V is TRBV11-2 and J is TRBJ1-1, with TRBD1 as a possible D gene (6 bases). The V gene lost 4 bases and the J gene lost 1 base, with 13 bases spanning the gap. This CDR3 comprises 15 residues. Germline V gene data show CDR1 as SGHAT and CDR2 as FQNNGV. The CDR3 is CASSSDGQPNTEAFF. The CDR3 DNA follows: TGTGCCAGCAGCTCCGATGGACAGCCGAACACTGAAGCTTTCTTT.

This clone has only a few counts. The chain couples TRBV6-6 to TRBJ1-1; D ambiguous. V lost 1 base and J 12 bases, leaving 12 bases between the germline ends. CDR3 length equals 12 residues. Germline CDR1 MNHNY, CDR2 SVGAGI (reference sequence). DNA of the CDR3: TGTGCCAGCAGTTACTTGCGGGCCGAATCTTTCTTT. Protein: CASSYLRAESFF.

In DNA, the CDR3 is TGCGCCAGCAGCTTGGTAGCGGCGAACACCGGGGAGCTGTTTTTT. This sequence encodes CASSLVAANTGELFF. The gene calls are TRBV5-1 and TRBJ2-2, with D possibly being TRBD2 (6 bases). From germline, CDR1 is SGHRS and CDR2 YFSETQ. There are 15 residues in the CDR3. V lost 0 bases and J 0 bases, leaving 6 bases between the germline ends.

The gene calls are TRBV3-1 (or the pseudogene TRBV3-2) and TRBJ2-1; unclear D gene. The CDR3 has 11 amino acids. Trimming stripped 1 base from V and 10 bases from J, with 5 bases between. CDR1 is LGHDT, CDR2 YNNKEL, per germline (reference sequence). The CDR3 sequence: CASSQVGEQFF. For the CDR3, the DNA is TGTGCCAGCAGCCAAGTTGGCGAGCAGTTCTTC.

The V gene is TRBV7-7, the J gene TRBJ2-2; maybe TRBD2 (6 bases). This CDR3 has 14 amino acids. Germline V gene sequence: CDR1 SSHAT, CDR2 FNYEAQ (reference sequence). The germline V and J ends were trimmed by 6 bases and 6 bases, with 14 bases remaining between them. The CDR3 nucleotides read TGTGCCAGCAGTTCCGGGACGGGGGCCGGGGAGCTGTTTTTT. It specifies CASSSGTGAGELFF. Full variable domain (remainder filled in from reference TRBV7-7 and TRBJ2-2): GAGVSQSPRYKVTKRGQDVTLRCDPISSHATLYWYQQALGQGPEFLTYFNYEAQPDKSGLPSDRFSAERPEGSISTLTIQRTEQRDSAMYRCASSSGTGAGELFFGEGSRLTVL.

This clone was seen a handful of times. The chain couples TRBV7-2 to TRBJ1-2; D is ambiguous. Trimming pared 1 base from V and 5 bases from J, leaving 8 bases between. Germline loops: CDR1 SGHTA, CDR2 FQGNSA. The CDR3 spans 13 residues. The CDR3 coding sequence is TGTGCCAGCAGCTTAGGCTCACGGTATGGCTACACCTTC. It codes for CASSLGSRYGYTF.

The chain combines TRBV2 with TRBJ1-4, with a tentative D call TRBD1 (5 bases). Trimming stripped 5 bases from V and 8 bases from J, with 12 bases between. There are 13 residues in the CDR3. CDR1 SNHLY and CDR2 FYNNEI come from the germline V gene. The CDR3 region has the DNA TGTGCCAGCAGTAGGGGAGAGGGAGAAAAACTGTTTTTT. Protein product: CASSRGEGEKLFF.

This chain joins TRBV19 and TRBJ2-7, with TRBD1 matching 10 bases. The CDR3 extends over 14 amino acids. V dropped 4 bases and J dropped 3; count of bases not matched to a gene: 3. Per germline, CDR1 LNHDA and CDR2 SQIVND (reference sequence). CDR3 residues: CASSRDRGNYEQYF. The CDR3 DNA reads TGTGCCAGTAGTAGGGACAGGGGAAACTACGAGCAGTACTTC.

This clone was recorded once. This chain uses TRBV28 with TRBJ1-4; the D is unclear. The CDR3 spans 15 residues. Germline values: CDR1 MDHEN, CDR2 SYDVKM. Deletions cut 6 bases from V and 4 bases from J, with 15 bases between. In DNA form, the CDR3 reads TGTGCCAGCAGCCGAACGTTGAAATATAATGAAAAACTGTTTTTT. Protein sequence: CASSRTLKYNEKLFF.

The chain uses TRBV7-2 and TRBJ2-1, with D tentatively TRBD2 (5 bases). Germline CDR1 reads SGHTA; CDR2 reads FQGNSA. The CDR3 is 16 amino acids. V was pared by 4 bases and J by 4 bases, with 17 bases between. The CDR3, as DNA: TGTGCCAGCAGCTCTCAGAGCGGTCGGCCTTACAATGAGCAGTTCTTC. Translation gives CASSSQSGRPYNEQFF.

V and J are TRBV6-5 and TRBJ2-6, with D hard to call. CDR1 MNHEY and CDR2 SVGAGI come from the germline V gene. The CDR3 sequence is 16 residues long. The V end lost 0 bases, the J end lost 0 bases, and 6 bases lay between the germline ends. CDR3 DNA sequence: TGTGCCAGCAGTTACTCGAGGAGCTCTGGGGCCAACGTCCTGACTTTC. Amino acids: CASSYSRSSGANVLTF.

This sequence joins TRBV7-9 and TRBJ2-1, with a possible D match to TRBD1 (6 bases). The CDR3 runs to 15 residues. Per germline, CDR1 SEHNR and CDR2 FQNEAQ (reference sequence). With 4 bases removed from V and 2 bases from J, the gap between germline ends came to 12 bases. CDR3 sequence: CASSSAGEAYNEQFF. The DNA of the CDR3 is TGTGCCAGCAGCTCGGCAGGGGAAGCCTACAATGAGCAGTTCTTC.

The chain couples TRBV3-1 (or the pseudogene TRBV3-2) to TRBJ1-3; a weak D match, TRBD1 (5 bases). V lost 0 bases to trimming and J lost 0 bases, with 12 bases between them. There are 17 residues in the CDR3. In germline, CDR1 is LGHDT, CDR2 YNNKEL (reference sequence). CDR3 loop: CASSQDSTVTSGNTIYF. DNA of the CDR3: TGTGCCAGCAGCCAAGATTCGACAGTGACCTCTGGAAACACCATATATTTT.

Turning to this clone: Other nucleotide sequences from this sample produce the same CDR3. CDR3 in amino acids: CAISEGNEQFF. In nucleotides, the CDR3 is TGTGCCATCAGTGAGGGGAATGAGCAGTTCTTC. The chain employs TRBV10-3 and TRBJ2-1; D is unresolved. From germline, CDR1 is ENHRY and CDR2 SYGVKD. The CDR3 is 11 residues long. Trimming took off 2 bases at V and 7 bases at J, with 3 bases between the two ends.

This clone was counted once. This chain connects TRBV20-1 to TRBJ1-4; 9 bases align to TRBD1. Trimming cost V 3 bases and J 5 bases; bases outside gene matches: 4. CDR1 and CDR2 from the germline V gene are DFQATT and SNEGSKA (reference sequence). The CDR3 contains 14 residues. In DNA form, the CDR3 reads TGCAGTGCTAGTAGGGGGACAGGGAATGAAAAACTGTTTTTT. Its protein product is CSASRGTGNEKLFF.

V and J are TRBV7-9 and TRBJ1-1; 7 nucleotides match TRBD1. The J segment lost 6 bases and the V segment lost 3 bases, leaving 7 bases of the junction unmatched. Per the germline V gene, CDR1 is SEHNR and CDR2 is FQNEAQ (reference sequence). The CDR3 runs to 14 residues. The CDR3 here is CASSLETGKAEAFF. The CDR3 DNA is TGTGCCAGCAGCTTGGAGACAGGGAAGGCTGAAGCTTTCTTT.

For this clone: The same CDR3 is also encoded by other DNA sequences in this sample. The genes are TRBV9 and TRBJ2-2, with TRBD2 matching over 9 bases. The V gene end was trimmed by 0 bases and the J gene end by 5 bases; junction bases not matched to a gene: 2. This CDR3 comprises 15 residues. Looked up from germline, CDR1 is SGDLS and CDR2 is YYNGEE. This CDR3 reads CASSVGGGVTGELFF. CDR3 bases: TGTGCCAGCAGCGTAGGCGGGGGGGTGACCGGGGAGCTGTTTTTT. The full variable domain, with the rest looked up from reference TRBV9 and TRBJ2-2, is DSGVTQTPKHLITATGQRVTLRCSPRSGDLSVYWYQQSLDQGLQFLIQYYNGEERAKGNILERFSAQQFPDLHSELNLSSLELGDSALYFCASSVGGGVTGELFFGEGSRLTVL.

The chain uses TRBV6-5 and TRBJ2-3, with D perhaps assigned TRBD1 or TRBD2 (6 bases each). Looked up from germline, CDR1 is MNHEY and CDR2 is SVGAGI. The CDR3 is 16 residues long. Trimming stripped 0 bases from V and 0 bases from J, with 10 bases between. DNA of the CDR3: TGTGCCAGCAGTTACTCGGGGGGCTCTAGCACAGATACGCAGTATTTT. Amino acid sequence: CASSYSGGSSTDTQYF.

This chain connects TRBV7-3 to TRBJ2-2; 8 nucleotides line up with TRBD2. The CDR3 has 16 amino acids. J was trimmed by 1 base and V by 5 bases; bases with no gene match: 6. Germline V CDR1 and CDR2: SGHTA, FQGTGA. CDR3 nucleotide sequence: TGTGCCAGCAGCCCGGGAGGGGCGATGAACACCGGGGAGCTGTTTTTT. Translating it yields CASSPGGAMNTGELFF.

This chain connects TRBV6-2 or TRBV6-3 to TRBJ1-6, with D maybe TRBD1 (5 bases). CDR1 and CDR2 (germline): MNHEY, SVGEGT. Trimming shortened V by 2 bases and J by 7 bases, and 6 bases separated the two germline ends. There are 13 residues in the CDR3. The CDR3 loop is CASSYGTNSPLHF. The CDR3 nucleotides are TGTGCCAGCAGTTACGGGACCAATTCACCCCTCCACTTT.

V gene TRBV19 combines with J gene TRBJ1-2; D possibly corresponds to TRBD1 (5 bases). The V gene lost 5 bases and the J gene lost 10 bases, with 17 bases spanning the gap. Per the germline V gene, CDR1 is LNHDA and CDR2 is SQIVND (reference sequence). This CDR3 is built from 13 residues. CDR3 DNA: TGTGCCAGTAGTCCCGCGGGGGAAGGAGTCTACACCTTC. Translating it yields CASSPAGEGVYTF.

The CDR3 DNA reads as TGTGCCAGCAGTTTCCGGGTCATGAACACTGAAGCTTTCTTT. Translated: CASSFRVMNTEAFF. The chain employs TRBV28 and TRBJ1-1, with D unresolved. The V gene lost 3 bases and the J gene lost 0 bases, with 8 bases spanning the gap. Germline-derived CDR1 and CDR2 are MDHEN and SYDVKM. The CDR3 covers 14 residues.

The rearrangement joins TRBV4-1 to TRBJ2-7; D remains ambiguous. Trimming took off 4 bases at V and 7 bases at J, with 17 bases between the two ends. The germline gives CDR1 MGHRA, CDR2 YSYEKL. CDR3 length equals 14 residues. This CDR3 reads CASSRQDGLEEQYF. CDR3 bases: TGCGCCAGCAGCCGGCAGGACGGTTTGGAGGAGCAGTACTTC.

The chain is built from TRBV4-1 and TRBJ1-1, with D possibly being TRBD1 (5 bases). The CDR3 runs 15 residues. The germline V gene encodes CDR1 MGHRA and CDR2 YSYEKL. Trimming took 1 base from V and 6 from J, leaving 15 bases between them. The CDR3 sequence is CASSQVTTLGPEAFF. The CDR3 DNA follows: TGCGCCAGCAGCCAAGTAACAACGTTGGGACCTGAAGCTTTCTTT.

The table lists this clone with a count of one. V and J are TRBV2 and TRBJ2-5; D is unresolved. The CDR3 length is 12 residues. V lost 5 bases to trimming and J lost 7 bases, with 11 bases between them. Germline CDR1 and CDR2: SNHLY and FYNNEI. Here the CDR3 reads CASSPIPRTQYF. Here the CDR3 DNA reads TGTGCCAGCAGTCCAATCCCCAGGACCCAGTACTTC. Using reference TRBV2 and TRBJ2-5 for the parts outside the CDR3, the full variable domain is EPEVTQTPSHQVTQMGQEVILRCVPISNHLYFYWYRQILGQKVEFLVSFYNNEISEKSEIFDDQFSVERPDGSNFTLKIRSTKLEDSAMYFCASSPIPRTQYFGPGTRLLVL.

Regarding this clone: A read error may account for a junction end that differs from germline. The rearrangement uses TRBV11-2 and TRBJ1-2; D may be TRBD1 (6 bases). This CDR3 comprises 14 residues. The germline V gene has CDR1 SGHAT and CDR2 FQNNGV. The CDR3 DNA follows: TGTGCCAGCAGTTTAGGGCACAGGGAAGGCGGCTACACCTTC. It codes for CASSLGHREGGYTF.

The chain has TRBV28 and TRBJ2-1; D may correspond to TRBD1 or TRBD2 (5 bases each). Germline V lookup: CDR1 MDHEN, CDR2 SYDVKM. The CDR3 length is 13 residues. The V end lost 10 bases, the J end lost 0 bases, and 10 bases lay between the germline ends. CDR3 coding DNA: TGTGCCACTGGGGCGGGCTCCTACAATGAGCAGTTCTTC. Protein: CATGAGSYNEQFF.